This entry lists 5 T cell receptor beta chains sequenced from one sample in a study of blood T cell repertoires in COVID-19. Profiling relied on immunoSEQ multiplex PCR, and the TCRdb table lists in-frame clones only, not all of them. This sample yields 280,000 or so clones, of which more than 70% are seen a single time; 5.5% to 8.5% belongs to the top ten. Sequenced input: peripheral blood. These receptor sequences come from a woman aged 25 to 45 who had recovered from COVID-19.

The CDR3 loop is CSVVLGAYTGELFF. Written as DNA, the CDR3 is TGCAGCGTTGTGTTAGGGGCATACACCGGGGAGCTGTTTTTT. The gene calls are TRBV29-1 and TRBJ2-2, with D perhaps matching TRBD1 (5 bases). V gave up 4 bases and J gave up 3 bases, with 12 bases separating them. This CDR3 has 14 residues. Germline CDR1 and CDR2: SQVTM and ANQGSEA.

The genes are TRBV4-1 and TRBJ2-3; D gene ambiguous. Germline CDR1 and CDR2: MGHRA and YSYEKL. CDR3 length: 15 amino acids. Trimming removed 1 base at V and 1 base at J, with 9 bases between. CDR3 loop: CASSQVVQRTDTQYF. The DNA for the CDR3 is TGCGCCAGCAGCCAAGTGGTACAGCGCACAGATACGCAGTATTTT.

The chain couples TRBV6-4 to TRBJ2-1, with 7 nucleotides matching TRBD1. Germline V lookup: CDR1 MRHNA, CDR2 SNTAGT. The CDR3 consists of 13 residues. V was clipped by 0 bases and J by 9 bases; unmatched bases: 2. CDR3: CASSDSTGSEQFF. The DNA of the CDR3 is TGTGCCAGCAGTGACTCGACAGGGTCTGAGCAGTTCTTC.

This clone was detected many times. This chain connects TRBV14 to TRBJ2-7, with D possibly TRBD1 on 6 matching bases. Per germline, CDR1 SGHDN and CDR2 FVKESK. CDR3 length: 13 residues. Trimming pared 6 bases from V and 1 base from J, leaving 10 bases between. In DNA form, the CDR3 reads TGTGCCAGCAGACCCGGGACATCCTACGAGCAGTACTTC. Translated, it gives CASRPGTSYEQYF.

The rearrangement joins TRBV5-1 to TRBJ2-5; TRBD2 matches 10 bases. Losses at the gene ends were 3 bases for V and 5 bases for J; bases not matched to a gene: 7. The germline gives CDR1 SGHRS, CDR2 YFSETQ. This CDR3 has 15 amino acids. This CDR3 reads CASSSSGGRGETQYF. In DNA, the CDR3 is TGCGCCAGCAGCTCTAGCGGGGGTCGCGGGGAGACCCAGTACTTC. Together with reference TRBV5-1 and TRBJ2-5, the CDR3 gives the full variable domain: KAGVTQTPRYLIKTRGQQVTLSCSPISGHRSVSWYQQTPGQGLQFLFEYFSETQRNKGNFPGRFSGRQFSNSRSEMNVSTLELGDSALYLCASSSSGGRGETQYFGPGTRLLVL.